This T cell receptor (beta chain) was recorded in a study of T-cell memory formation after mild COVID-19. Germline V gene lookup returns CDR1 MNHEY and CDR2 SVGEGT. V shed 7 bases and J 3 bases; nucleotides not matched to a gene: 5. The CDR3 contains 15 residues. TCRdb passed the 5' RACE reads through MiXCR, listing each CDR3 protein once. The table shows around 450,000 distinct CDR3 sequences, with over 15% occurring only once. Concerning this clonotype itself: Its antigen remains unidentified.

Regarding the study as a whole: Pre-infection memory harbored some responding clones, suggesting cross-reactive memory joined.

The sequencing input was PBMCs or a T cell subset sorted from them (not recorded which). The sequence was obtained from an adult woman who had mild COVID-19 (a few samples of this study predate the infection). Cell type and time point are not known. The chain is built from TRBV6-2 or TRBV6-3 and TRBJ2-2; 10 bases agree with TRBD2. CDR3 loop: CASKPSGRYTGELFF. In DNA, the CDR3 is TGTGCCAGCAAACCTAGCGGGAGATACACCGGGGAGCTGTTTTTT.